This TCR beta chain was retrieved from a study of PD-L1 blockade in urothelial cancer. Documented time point: pretreatment peripheral blood. All patients carried locally advanced or metastatic urothelial carcinoma. Sample numbers ranged from 1 to 8 per patient, encompassing pretreatment and on-treatment collections. As to this clone: Antigen specificity is unknown.

Measured with immunoSEQ multiplex PCR; TCRdb has only the in-frame clones, and not every one. In the table there are about 63,000 clones, 81% of which are singletons. Study-wide results and limits: Below-median pretreatment blood TCR clonality was associated with improved progression-free and overall survival. More expansion of tumor-associated blood clones, seen at 3 weeks, marked durable-benefit patients.

Germline CDR1 LNHDA, CDR2 SQIVND (reference sequence). V gave up 9 bases and J gave up 5 bases, with 19 bases separating them. There are 15 residues in the CDR3. The chain links TRBV19 to TRBJ1-4, with a possible D match to TRBD1 (6 bases). Here the sequenced sample was PBMCs, taken around atezolizumab (anti-PD-L1) treatment. The receptor was derived from a man in his sixties or seventies with urothelial cancer. Here the CDR3 reads CASPGGGRLNEKLFF. The CDR3 coding sequence is TGTGCCAGCCCTGGTGGGGGCAGGTTGAATGAAAAACTGTTTTTT.